This T cell receptor (beta chain) was recovered during a study of control samples from healthy donors and cancer patients. This clone was counted between two and nine times. The CDR3 extends over 14 amino acids. Per the germline V gene, CDR1 is SEHNR and CDR2 is FQNEAQ (reference sequence). Trimming stripped 5 bases from V and 4 bases from J, with 14 bases between. Profiling relied on immunoSEQ multiplex PCR, and the TCRdb table lists in-frame clones only, not all of them. The table shows about 130,000 clones, with 85% to 95% occurring only once. The chain links TRBV7-9 to TRBJ1-1, with D uncertain. The specimen sequenced was PBMCs. The origin of this receptor is a man older than 75 with head and neck cancer. CDR3 loop: CASSTNNYGTEAFF. CDR3 nucleotides: TGTGCCAGCAGCACAAACAATTACGGCACTGAAGCTTTCTTT.